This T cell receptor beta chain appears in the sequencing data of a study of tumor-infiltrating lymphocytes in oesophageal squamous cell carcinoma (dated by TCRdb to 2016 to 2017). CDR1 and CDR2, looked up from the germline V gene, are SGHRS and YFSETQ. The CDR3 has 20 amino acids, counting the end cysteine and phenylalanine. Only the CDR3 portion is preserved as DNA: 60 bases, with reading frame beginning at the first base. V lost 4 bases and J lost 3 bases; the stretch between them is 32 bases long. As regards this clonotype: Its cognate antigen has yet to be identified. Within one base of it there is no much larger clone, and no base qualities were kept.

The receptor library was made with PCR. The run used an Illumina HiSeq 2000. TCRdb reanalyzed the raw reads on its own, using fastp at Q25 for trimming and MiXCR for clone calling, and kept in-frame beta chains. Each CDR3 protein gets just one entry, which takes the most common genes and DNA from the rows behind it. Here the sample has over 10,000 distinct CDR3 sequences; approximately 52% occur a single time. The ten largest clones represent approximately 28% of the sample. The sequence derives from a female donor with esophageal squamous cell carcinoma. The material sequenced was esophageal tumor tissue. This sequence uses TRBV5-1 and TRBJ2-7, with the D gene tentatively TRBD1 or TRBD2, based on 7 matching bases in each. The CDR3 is CASSPKGAETTGRGFYEQYF. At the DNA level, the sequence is TGCGCCAGCAGCCCTAAGGGGGCCGAAACGACGGGGCGGGGGTTCTACGAGCAGTACTTC.